The T cell receptor beta chain under discussion was sequenced for a study of cytomegalovirus exposure and HLA in healthy donors. On the study more broadly: Of some 410 genotyped donors, about 80% grouped in the Caucasian-associated ancestry cluster. Findings and caveats of the study: Data from an earlier analysis indicated that most TCR beta V segments were productive either about 87% or about 30% of the time. In a later analysis, TCR beta V- and J-gene trimming was associated with a missense DCLRE1C variant.

The PCR contained 60 Vbeta and 13 Jbeta primers. In the original analysis: Approximately 9.9 million shared chains were among the roughly 80 million unique TCR beta chains that a later analysis counted. The table came from immunoSEQ multiplex PCR; TCRdb's copy has only in-frame clones and leaves some out. D and trimming were read from the DNA, whereas the V and J calls and clone size are those reported in that table. Here the sample spans 65,000 to 90,000 clones, 76% being singletons. This CDR3 contains 11 residues. Germline CDR1 DFQATT, CDR2 SNEGSKA (reference sequence). On this clone: The antigen is undetermined.

Sequenced: PBMCs. V usage is TRBV20-1 and J usage is TRBJ2-7; a weak D match, TRBD1 (5 bases). This receptor was identified in a man in his forties or fifties in good health and CMV-seronegative. The CDR3 DNA follows: TGCAGCGCGACAGCCGCCTACGAGCAGTACTTC. Its translation: CSATAAYEQYF.